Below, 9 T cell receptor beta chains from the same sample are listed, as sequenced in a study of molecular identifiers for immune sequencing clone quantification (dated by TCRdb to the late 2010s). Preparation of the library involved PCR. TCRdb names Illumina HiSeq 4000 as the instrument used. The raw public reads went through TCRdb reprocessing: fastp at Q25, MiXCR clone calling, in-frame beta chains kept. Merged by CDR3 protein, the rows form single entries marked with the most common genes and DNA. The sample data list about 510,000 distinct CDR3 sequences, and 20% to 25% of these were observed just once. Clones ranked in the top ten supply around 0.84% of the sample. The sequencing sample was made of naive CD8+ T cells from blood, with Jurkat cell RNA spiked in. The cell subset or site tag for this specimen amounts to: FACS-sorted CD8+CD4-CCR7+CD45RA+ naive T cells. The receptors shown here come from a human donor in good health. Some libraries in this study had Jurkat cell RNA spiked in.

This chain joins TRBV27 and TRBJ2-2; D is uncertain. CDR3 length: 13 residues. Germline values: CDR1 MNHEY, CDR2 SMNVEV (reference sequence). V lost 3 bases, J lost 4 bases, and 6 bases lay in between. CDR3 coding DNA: TGTGCCAGCAGTTTTCCTAGCACCGGGGAGCTGTTTTTT. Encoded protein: CASSFPSTGELFF.

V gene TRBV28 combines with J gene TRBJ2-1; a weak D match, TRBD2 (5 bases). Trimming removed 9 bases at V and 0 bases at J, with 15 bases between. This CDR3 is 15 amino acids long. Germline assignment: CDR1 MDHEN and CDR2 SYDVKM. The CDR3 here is CASLFSGSSYNEQFF. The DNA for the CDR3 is TGTGCCAGTCTCTTCAGCGGAAGCTCCTACAATGAGCAGTTCTTC.

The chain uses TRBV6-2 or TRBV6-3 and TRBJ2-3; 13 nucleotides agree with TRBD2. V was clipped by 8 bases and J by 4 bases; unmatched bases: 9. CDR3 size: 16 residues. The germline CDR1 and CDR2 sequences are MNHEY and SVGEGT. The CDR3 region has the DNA TGTGCCAGCCGGACTAGCGGGAGTTGGTTCCCAGATACGCAGTATTTT. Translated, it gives CASRTSGSWFPDTQYF.

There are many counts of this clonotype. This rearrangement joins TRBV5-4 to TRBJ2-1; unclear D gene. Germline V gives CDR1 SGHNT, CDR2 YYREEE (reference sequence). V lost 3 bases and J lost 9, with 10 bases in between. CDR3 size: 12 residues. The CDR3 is CASSSQLGEQFF. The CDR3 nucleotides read TGTGCCAGCAGCTCCCAGTTGGGTGAGCAGTTCTTC.

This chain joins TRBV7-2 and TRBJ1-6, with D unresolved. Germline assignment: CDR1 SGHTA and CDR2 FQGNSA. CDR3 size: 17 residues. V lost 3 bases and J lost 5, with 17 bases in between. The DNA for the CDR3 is TGTGCCAGCAGCTTGGCGTACGGGTCAGAAAATAATTCACCCCTCCACTTT. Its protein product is CASSLAYGSENNSPLHF.

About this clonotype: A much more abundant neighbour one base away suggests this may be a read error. DNA of the CDR3: TGTGCCAGCGGCTCCCGTGAAGAGCAGTACTTC. It encodes CASGSREEQYF. This sequence joins TRBV7-9 and TRBJ2-7; D gene unclear. Germline values: CDR1 SEHNR, CDR2 FQNEAQ (reference sequence). The CDR3 consists of 11 residues. The ends were cut back, 8 bases at V and 7 bases at J, with 12 bases in the middle.

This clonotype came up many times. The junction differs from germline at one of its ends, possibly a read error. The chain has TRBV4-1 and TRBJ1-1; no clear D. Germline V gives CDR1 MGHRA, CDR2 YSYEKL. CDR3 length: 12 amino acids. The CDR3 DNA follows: TGTGCCAGCAGCCAGCTGAACACTGAAGCTTTCTTT. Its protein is CASSQLNTEAFF.

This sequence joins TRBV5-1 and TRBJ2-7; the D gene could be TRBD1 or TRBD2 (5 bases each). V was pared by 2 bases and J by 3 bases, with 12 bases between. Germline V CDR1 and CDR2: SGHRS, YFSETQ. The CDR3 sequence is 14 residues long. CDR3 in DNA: TGCGCCAGCAGCTTTTCGGGACCCAACTACGAGCAGTACTTC. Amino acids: CASSFSGPNYEQYF. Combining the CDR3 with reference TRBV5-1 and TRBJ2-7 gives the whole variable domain KAGVTQTPRYLIKTRGQQVTLSCSPISGHRSVSWYQQTPGQGLQFLFEYFSETQRNKGNFPGRFSGRQFSNSRSEMNVSTLELGDSALYLCASSFSGPNYEQYFGPGTRLTVT.

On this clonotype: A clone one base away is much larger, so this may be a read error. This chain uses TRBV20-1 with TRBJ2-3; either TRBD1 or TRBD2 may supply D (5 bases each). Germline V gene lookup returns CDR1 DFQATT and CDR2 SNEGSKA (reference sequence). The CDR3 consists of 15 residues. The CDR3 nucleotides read TGCAGTGCTACGGACTTAGAGTCTAGCACAGGTACGCAGTATTTT. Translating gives CSATDLESSTGTQYF.